Below are 20 T cell receptor beta chains sequenced from a single sample in a study of response to subunit inactivated influenza vaccine (dated by TCRdb to between 2017 and 2018). Libraries were built with RT-PCR. The run used an Illumina HiSeq 2500. In TCRdb, the public reads were trimmed at Q25 with fastp and aligned with MiXCR, with productive beta chains retained. When rows share a CDR3 protein, they turn into one entry using the most common DNA and genes. Present in this sample are under 800,000 distinct CDR3 sequences, around 14% of which were seen just once. The ten largest make up around 6.5% of the sample. Specimen: PBMCs from blood, collected roughly 15 days before vaccination. The source is a middle-aged man who received an inactivated influenza vaccine. Donor details come from another sample of the same person, matched by shared clones.

The table lists this clonotype with a few counts. The V call is TRBV19, the J call TRBJ1-5, with 8 bases lining up with TRBD1. The CDR3 spans 16 residues. V was pared by 4 bases and J by 6 bases, with 11 bases of the junction left unmatched. Germline values: CDR1 LNHDA, CDR2 SQIVND (reference sequence). The CDR3 sequence: CASSTGADRVSQPQHF. The DNA of the CDR3 is TGTGCCAGTAGTACCGGGGCGGACAGGGTCAGTCAGCCCCAGCATTTT.

In this sample, this clonotype turned up a few times. The gene calls are TRBV9 and TRBJ2-5; 14 nucleotides agree with TRBD2. This CDR3 spans 18 amino acids. J gave up 2 bases and V 4 bases, and 10 bases lay outside the gene matches. Germline CDR1 SGDLS, CDR2 YYNGEE. The chain's CDR3 is CASSPGTSGRPLQETQYF. The CDR3 coding sequence is TGTGCCAGCAGCCCGGGGACTAGCGGGAGACCGCTTCAAGAGACCCAGTACTTC.

This clonotype was found many times. The chain carries TRBV19 and TRBJ2-1; 7 nucleotides match TRBD2. V was pared by 2 bases and J by 4 bases, with 11 bases of the junction left unmatched. Germline-derived CDR1 and CDR2 are LNHDA and SQIVND (reference sequence). The CDR3 contains 17 residues. The CDR3 nucleotides are TGTGCCAGTAGTATAAGGTCCGGACTAGGACCTTACAATGAGCAGTTCTTC. Translated, it gives CASSIRSGLGPYNEQFF.

J is TRBJ2-7 and V is TRBV9; weak D call: TRBD2 (5 bases). V dropped 4 bases and J dropped 7 bases, with 18 bases sitting between them. The CDR3 sequence is 14 residues long. Germline-derived CDR1 and CDR2 are SGDLS and YYNGEE. CDR3 nucleotides: TGTGCCAGCAGCCCCGGACTCCACGCTGGGGAGCAGTACTTC. Encoded protein: CASSPGLHAGEQYF.

This clonotype has a handful of counts. This sequence joins TRBV28 and TRBJ1-2; D possibly corresponds to TRBD1 (6 bases). The CDR3 covers 13 residues. The germline V gene has CDR1 MDHEN and CDR2 SYDVKM. V lost 6 bases and J 7 bases, leaving 15 bases between the germline ends. The CDR3 region has the DNA TGTGCCAGCAGATCCACAGGGTTGTTTGGCTACACCTTC. The encoded protein is CASRSTGLFGYTF.

This clonotype was observed a handful of times. The chain employs TRBV7-2 and TRBJ2-1, with 16 bases fitting TRBD2. V shed 5 bases, J shed 8 bases, and the junction held 6 bases outside the gene matches. The CDR3 has 16 amino acids. Germline V gene data show CDR1 as SGHTA and CDR2 as FQGNSA. The CDR3 spells CASSPGLAGGGDEQFF. CDR3 DNA sequence: TGTGCCAGCAGCCCGGGACTAGCGGGAGGGGGGGATGAGCAGTTCTTC.

The table lists this clonotype with a few counts. The V and J genes are TRBV20-1 and TRBJ2-2, with 8 positions matching TRBD2. Germline-derived CDR1 and CDR2 are DFQATT and SNEGSKA (reference sequence). After removal of 3 bases from V and 2 bases from J, the junction contained 8 bases not matched to a gene. The CDR3 length is 16 residues. The DNA of the CDR3 is TGCAGTGCTAGTCAGGGACTAGTGCAAAACACCGGGGAGCTGTTTTTT. Translating gives CSASQGLVQNTGELFF.

This clonotype was observed a handful of times. The chain recombines TRBV6-1 with TRBJ2-1; 10 bases are a match to TRBD1. Losses at the gene ends were 11 bases for V and 12 bases for J; bases not matched to a gene: 16. Germline V CDR1 and CDR2: MNHNS, SASEGT. The CDR3 consists of 14 residues. This CDR3 reads CAAGLGTGVDGQFF. The CDR3, as DNA: TGTGCCGCCGGCCTAGGGACAGGGGTAGATGGGCAGTTCTTC.

This chain connects TRBV27 to TRBJ1-5; 7 nucleotides align to TRBD1. This CDR3 has 15 residues. Per the germline V gene, CDR1 is MNHEY and CDR2 is SMNVEV (reference sequence). V dropped 5 bases and J dropped 0; count of bases not matched to a gene: 4. The CDR3: CASSPTGFSNQPQHF. CDR3 coding DNA: TGTGCCAGCAGTCCGACAGGGTTTAGCAATCAGCCCCAGCATTTT.

This clonotype was counted many times. CDR3 loop: CASGRLENSPLHF. In DNA, the CDR3 is TGTGCCAGCGGAAGGTTGGAGAATTCACCCCTCCACTTT. The genes are TRBV2 and TRBJ1-6; D unresolved. CDR1 SNHLY and CDR2 FYNNEI come from the germline V gene. V lost 8 bases and J 7 bases, leaving 12 bases between the germline ends. This CDR3 spans 13 amino acids.

V usage is TRBV20-1 and J usage is TRBJ2-3; D uncertain. CDR1 is DFQATT, CDR2 SNEGSKA, per germline (reference sequence). The V gene lost 1 base and the J gene lost 2 bases, with 10 bases spanning the gap. This CDR3 is 14 amino acids long. CDR3 loop: CSARGLVNTDTQYF. The DNA for the CDR3 is TGCAGTGCTAGAGGGTTAGTCAACACAGATACGCAGTATTTT.

This clonotype was found a few times. The gene calls are TRBV12-3 or TRBV12-4 and TRBJ2-3, with TRBD2 identical over 13 bases. V shed 5 bases, J shed 1 base, and the junction held 6 bases outside the gene matches. The CDR3 consists of 17 residues. The CDR3 coding sequence is TGTGCCAGCAGTGAACTAGCGGGGGGGCGAGGCACAGATACGCAGTATTTT. This gives the protein CASSELAGGRGTDTQYF.

This clonotype was detected a few times. V and J are TRBV29-1 and TRBJ2-7, with D perhaps TRBD2 (5 bases). This CDR3 comprises 13 residues. Germline CDR1 reads SQVTM; CDR2 reads ANQGSEA. V was cut by 2 bases and J by 2 bases, with 10 bases left in between. As DNA, the CDR3 is TGCAGCGTTGAATCCCGGGGAGCCTACGAGCAGTACTTC. It encodes CSVESRGAYEQYF.

The chain links TRBV5-1 to TRBJ2-1, with 8 bases that match TRBD2. The CDR3 is made up of 18 amino acids. After removal of 4 bases from V and 0 bases from J, the junction contained 12 bases not matched to a gene. The V gene's germline CDR1 is SGHRS and CDR2 YFSETQ. CDR3 amino acids: CASSPAGGRPRSYNEQFF. CDR3 coding DNA: TGCGCCAGCAGCCCCGCTGGCGGGAGGCCCCGCTCCTACAATGAGCAGTTCTTC.

This clonotype has ten or more counts. The chain joins TRBV28 to TRBJ1-1; D might be TRBD1 (6 bases). Germline V gene lookup returns CDR1 MDHEN and CDR2 SYDVKM. The CDR3 length is 14 residues. Deletions cut 7 bases from V and 6 bases from J, with 18 bases between. CDR3 sequence: CASIYLGKGAEAFF. CDR3 nucleotide sequence: TGTGCCAGCATTTATCTCGGGAAGGGGGCTGAAGCTTTCTTT.

The chain uses TRBV29-1 and TRBJ2-5, with D perhaps TRBD1 (6 bases). The CDR3 is 15 residues long. Germline CDR1 is SQVTM and CDR2 is ANQGSEA. The ends were cut back, 4 bases at V and 7 bases at J, with 22 bases in the middle. The DNA of the CDR3 is TGCAGCGTTGTCTTTACGGGGACACCCCAGAGGACCCAGTACTTC. Amino acids: CSVVFTGTPQRTQYF.

This clonotype was counted a few times. The chain recombines TRBV6-1 with TRBJ2-7; 11 nucleotides agree with TRBD1. The CDR3 consists of 15 residues. The V segment lost 4 bases and the J segment 6 bases; nucleotides outside the gene matches: 8. CDR1 and CDR2 (germline): MNHNS, SASEGT. The CDR3 here is CASSARDRGFGEQYF. CDR3 sequence (DNA): TGTGCCAGCAGTGCCCGGGACAGGGGGTTCGGCGAGCAGTACTTC.

The chain combines TRBV7-2 with TRBJ2-2; D gene ambiguous. Looked up from germline, CDR1 is SGHTA and CDR2 is FQGNSA. The CDR3 length is 13 residues. V lost 4 bases and J 4 bases, leaving 7 bases between the germline ends. In DNA, the CDR3 is TGTGCCAGCAGCTCTCCCCCCACCGGGGAGCTGTTTTTT. Translated: CASSSPPTGELFF.

This clonotype was found many times. The V gene is TRBV4-1, the J gene TRBJ1-1; D is unresolved. The V gene's germline CDR1 is MGHRA and CDR2 YSYEKL. The CDR3 is 14 residues long. Trimming stripped 7 bases from V and 0 bases from J, with 12 bases between. The CDR3 bases are TGCGCCAGCACCCGGCTGGTTATGAACACTGAAGCTTTCTTT. Its translation: CASTRLVMNTEAFF.

This chain connects TRBV2 to TRBJ1-2; D is uncertain. Germline CDR1 reads SNHLY; CDR2 reads FYNNEI. V was shortened by 3 bases and J by 1 base, with 18 bases between the two germline ends. This CDR3 has 17 residues. CDR3 sequence: CASSDRPSRYSNYGYTF. The CDR3 DNA reads as TGTGCCAGCAGTGATAGGCCATCCCGGTACAGTAACTATGGCTACACCTTC.